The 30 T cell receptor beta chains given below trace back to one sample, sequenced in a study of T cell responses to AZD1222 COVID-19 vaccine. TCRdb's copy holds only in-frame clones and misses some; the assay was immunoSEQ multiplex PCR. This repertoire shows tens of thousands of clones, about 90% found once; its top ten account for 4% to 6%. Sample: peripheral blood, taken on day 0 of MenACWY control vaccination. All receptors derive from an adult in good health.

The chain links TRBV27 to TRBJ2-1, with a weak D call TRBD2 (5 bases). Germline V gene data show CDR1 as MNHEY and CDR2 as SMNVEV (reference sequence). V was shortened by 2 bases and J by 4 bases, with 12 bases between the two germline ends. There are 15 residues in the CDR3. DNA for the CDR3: TGTGCCAGCAGTTTAGGGCCACTAGGGTACAATGAGCAGTTCTTC. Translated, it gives CASSLGPLGYNEQFF.

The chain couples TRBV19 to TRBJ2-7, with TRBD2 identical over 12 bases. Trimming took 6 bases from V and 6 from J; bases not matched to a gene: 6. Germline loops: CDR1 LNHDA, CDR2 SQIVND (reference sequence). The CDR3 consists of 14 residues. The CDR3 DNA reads TGTGCCAGTAGCCCTAGCGGGGGGGCCTCCGAGCAGTACTTC. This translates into CASSPSGGASEQYF.

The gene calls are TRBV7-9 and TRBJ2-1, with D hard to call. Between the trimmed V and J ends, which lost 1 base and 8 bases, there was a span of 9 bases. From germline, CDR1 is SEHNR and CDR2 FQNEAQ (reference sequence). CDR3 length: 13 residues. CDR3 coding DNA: TGTGCCAGCAGCTTAGATCTTCTTGATGAGCAGTTCTTC. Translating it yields CASSLDLLDEQFF.

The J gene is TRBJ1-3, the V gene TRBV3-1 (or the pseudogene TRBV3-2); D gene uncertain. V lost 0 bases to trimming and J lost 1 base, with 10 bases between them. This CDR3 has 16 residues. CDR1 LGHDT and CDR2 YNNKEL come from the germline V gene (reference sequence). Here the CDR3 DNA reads TGTGCCAGCAGCCAAGATTTAACGGGGTCTGGAAACACCATATATTTT. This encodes CASSQDLTGSGNTIYF.

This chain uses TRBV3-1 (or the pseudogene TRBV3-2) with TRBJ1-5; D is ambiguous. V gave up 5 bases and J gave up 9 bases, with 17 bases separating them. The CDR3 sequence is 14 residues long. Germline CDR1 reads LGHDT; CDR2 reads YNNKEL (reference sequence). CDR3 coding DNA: TGTGCCAGCAGCAGAGATAATAAATTAGGGCCCCAGCATTTT. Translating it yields CASSRDNKLGPQHF.

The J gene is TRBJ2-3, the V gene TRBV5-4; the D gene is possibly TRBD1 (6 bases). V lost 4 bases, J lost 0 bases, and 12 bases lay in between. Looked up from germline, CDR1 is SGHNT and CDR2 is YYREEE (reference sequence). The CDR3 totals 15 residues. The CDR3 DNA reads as TGTGCCAGCAGCCCCCGGACAGATAGCACAGATACGCAGTATTTT. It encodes CASSPRTDSTDTQYF.

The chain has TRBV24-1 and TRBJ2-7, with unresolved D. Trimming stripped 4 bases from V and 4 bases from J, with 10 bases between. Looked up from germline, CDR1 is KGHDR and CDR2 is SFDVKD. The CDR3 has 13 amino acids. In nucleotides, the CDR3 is TGTGCCACCAGTGAAGACGGTCGATACGAGCAGTACTTC. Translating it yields CATSEDGRYEQYF.

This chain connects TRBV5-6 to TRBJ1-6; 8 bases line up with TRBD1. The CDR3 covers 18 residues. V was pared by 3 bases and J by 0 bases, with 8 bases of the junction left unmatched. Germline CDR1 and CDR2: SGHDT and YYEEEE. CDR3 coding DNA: TGTGCCAGCAGCTACGGACAGGGTGGTGCCTCCTATAATTCACCCCTCCACTTT. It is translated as CASSYGQGGASYNSPLHF.

DNA for the CDR3: TGTGCCAGCAGTCCGCAGGCTGAAAAACTGTTTTTT. Translation gives CASSPQAEKLFF. The chain has TRBV28 and TRBJ1-4; D not resolved. Per the germline V gene, CDR1 is MDHEN and CDR2 is SYDVKM. The CDR3 is made up of 12 amino acids. V dropped 5 bases and J dropped 7 bases, with 8 bases sitting between them. Supplemented by reference TRBV28 and TRBJ1-4, the full variable domain reads DVKVTQSSRYLVKRTGEKVFLECVQDMDHENMFWYRQDPGLGLRLIYFSYDVKMKEKGDIPEGYSVSREKKERFSLILESASTNQTSMYLCASSPQAEKLFFGSGTQLSVL.

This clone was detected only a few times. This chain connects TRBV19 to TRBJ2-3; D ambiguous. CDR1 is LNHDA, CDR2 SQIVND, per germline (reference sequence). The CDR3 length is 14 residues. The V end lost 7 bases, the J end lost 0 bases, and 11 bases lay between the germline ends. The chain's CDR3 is CASTLTHSTDTQYF. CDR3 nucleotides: TGTGCCAGTACTCTGACACATAGCACAGATACGCAGTATTTT.

The CDR3 coding sequence is TGCGCCAGTTATCCCTCCGGGACACGGAACACTGAAGCTTTCTTT. Amino acids: CASYPSGTRNTEAFF. This chain connects TRBV10-2 to TRBJ1-1; the D gene is possibly TRBD1 (6 bases). Trimming shortened V by 9 bases and J by 1 base, and 18 bases separated the two germline ends. The V gene's germline CDR1 is WSHSY and CDR2 SAAADI. The CDR3 covers 15 residues.

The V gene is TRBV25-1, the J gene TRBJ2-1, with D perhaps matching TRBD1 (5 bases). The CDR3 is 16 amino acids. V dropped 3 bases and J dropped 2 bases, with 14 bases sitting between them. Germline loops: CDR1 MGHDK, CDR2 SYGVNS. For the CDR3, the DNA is TGTGCCAGCAGTGAGATGCAGGGTGGTGCCTACAATGAGCAGTTCTTC. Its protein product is CASSEMQGGAYNEQFF.

The CDR3 sequence: CSVVGTEAFF. The CDR3 DNA follows: TGCAGCGTTGTAGGGACTGAAGCTTTCTTT. The chain couples TRBV29-1 to TRBJ1-1; D call uncertain. Per germline, CDR1 SQVTM and CDR2 ANQGSEA. V gave up 4 bases and J gave up 5 bases, with 5 bases separating them. The CDR3 is 10 amino acids.

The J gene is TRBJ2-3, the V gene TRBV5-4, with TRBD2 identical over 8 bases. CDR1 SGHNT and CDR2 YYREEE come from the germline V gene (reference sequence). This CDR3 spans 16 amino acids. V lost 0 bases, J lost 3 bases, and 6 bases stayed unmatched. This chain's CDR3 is CASSLGGAGGTDTQYF. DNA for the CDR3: TGTGCCAGCAGCTTGGGAGGGGCGGGGGGTACAGATACGCAGTATTTT. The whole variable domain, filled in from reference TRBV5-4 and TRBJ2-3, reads ETGVTQSPTHLIKTRGQQVTLRCSSQSGHNTVSWYQQALGQGPQFIFQYYREEENGRGNFPPRFSGLQFPNYSSELNVNALELDDSALYLCASSLGGAGGTDTQYFGPGTRLTVL.

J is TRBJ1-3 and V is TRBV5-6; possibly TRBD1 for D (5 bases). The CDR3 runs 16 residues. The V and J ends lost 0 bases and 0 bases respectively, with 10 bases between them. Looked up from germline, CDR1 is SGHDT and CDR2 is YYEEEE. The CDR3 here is CASSLAGVNSGNTIYF. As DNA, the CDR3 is TGTGCCAGCAGCTTGGCGGGGGTAAACTCTGGAAACACCATATATTTT.

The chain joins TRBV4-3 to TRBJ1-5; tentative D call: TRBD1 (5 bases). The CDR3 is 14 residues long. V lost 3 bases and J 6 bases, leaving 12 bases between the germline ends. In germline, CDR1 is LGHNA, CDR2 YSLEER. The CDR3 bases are TGCGCCAGCAGCCAGGGGGTTCAAAGTCAGCCCCAGCATTTT. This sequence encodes CASSQGVQSQPQHF.

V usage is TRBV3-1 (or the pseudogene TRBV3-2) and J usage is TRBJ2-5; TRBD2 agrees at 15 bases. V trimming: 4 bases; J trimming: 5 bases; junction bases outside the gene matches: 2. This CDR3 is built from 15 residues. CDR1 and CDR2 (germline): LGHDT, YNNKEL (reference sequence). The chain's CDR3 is CASSPGTSGGETQYF. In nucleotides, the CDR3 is TGTGCCAGCAGCCCAGGGACTAGCGGGGGGGAGACCCAGTACTTC.

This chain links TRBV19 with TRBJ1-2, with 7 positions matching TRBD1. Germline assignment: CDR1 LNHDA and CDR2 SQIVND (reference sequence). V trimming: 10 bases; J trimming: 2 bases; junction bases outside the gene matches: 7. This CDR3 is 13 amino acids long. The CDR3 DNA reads TGTGCCACCAGAAGGGGACAGAACTATGGCTACACCTTC. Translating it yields CATRRGQNYGYTF.

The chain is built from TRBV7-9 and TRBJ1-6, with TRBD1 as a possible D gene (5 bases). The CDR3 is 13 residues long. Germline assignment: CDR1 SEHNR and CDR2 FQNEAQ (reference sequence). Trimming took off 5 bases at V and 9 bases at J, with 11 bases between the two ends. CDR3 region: CASSPGGGSPLHF. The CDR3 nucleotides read TGTGCCAGCAGCCCGGGGGGGGGTTCACCCCTCCACTTT.

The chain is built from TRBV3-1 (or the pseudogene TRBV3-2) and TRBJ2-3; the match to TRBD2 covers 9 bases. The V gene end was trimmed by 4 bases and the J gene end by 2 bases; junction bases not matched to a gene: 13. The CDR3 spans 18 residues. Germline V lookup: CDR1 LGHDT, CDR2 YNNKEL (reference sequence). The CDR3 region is CASSLGPPTSGYTDTQYF. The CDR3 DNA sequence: TGTGCCAGCAGCCTTGGCCCTCCGACTAGCGGATACACAGATACGCAGTATTTT.

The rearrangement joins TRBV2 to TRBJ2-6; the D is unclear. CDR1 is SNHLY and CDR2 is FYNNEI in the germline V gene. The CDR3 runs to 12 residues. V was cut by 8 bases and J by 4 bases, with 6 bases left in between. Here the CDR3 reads CASAGGANVLTF. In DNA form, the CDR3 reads TGTGCCAGCGCCGGGGGGGCCAACGTCCTGACTTTC.

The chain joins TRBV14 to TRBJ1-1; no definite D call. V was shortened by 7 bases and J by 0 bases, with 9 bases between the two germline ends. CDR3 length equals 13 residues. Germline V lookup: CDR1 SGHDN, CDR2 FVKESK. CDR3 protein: CASKALVNTEAFF. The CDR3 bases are TGTGCCAGCAAAGCGTTAGTGAACACTGAAGCTTTCTTT.

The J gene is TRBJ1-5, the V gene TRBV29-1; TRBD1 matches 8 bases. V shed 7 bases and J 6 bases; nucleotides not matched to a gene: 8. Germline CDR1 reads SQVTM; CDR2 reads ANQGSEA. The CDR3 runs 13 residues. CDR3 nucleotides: TGCAGCGCCCTCGACAGGGGAGGTCAGCCCCAGCATTTT. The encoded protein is CSALDRGGQPQHF.

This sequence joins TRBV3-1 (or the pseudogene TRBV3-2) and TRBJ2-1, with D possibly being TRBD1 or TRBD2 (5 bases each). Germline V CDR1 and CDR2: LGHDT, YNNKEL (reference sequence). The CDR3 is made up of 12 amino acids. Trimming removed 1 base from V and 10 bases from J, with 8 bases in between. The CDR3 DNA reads TGTGCCAGCAGCCAAGCGGGGCGAGAGCAGTTCTTC. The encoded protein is CASSQAGREQFF.

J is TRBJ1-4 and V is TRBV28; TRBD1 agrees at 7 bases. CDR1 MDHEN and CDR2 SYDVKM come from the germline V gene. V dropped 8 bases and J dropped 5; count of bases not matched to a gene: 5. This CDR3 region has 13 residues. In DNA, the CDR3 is TGTGCCAGCCTGACAGGGATGAATGAAAAACTGTTTTTT. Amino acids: CASLTGMNEKLFF.

CDR3 amino acids: CASSESKGLNTQYF. The DNA of the CDR3 is TGCGCCAGCAGTGAGTCTAAGGGTCTGAATACGCAGTATTTT. J is TRBJ2-3 and V is TRBV10-1; D unresolved. In germline, CDR1 is WNHNN, CDR2 SYGVQD (reference sequence). The CDR3 is 14 amino acids. V gave up 0 bases and J gave up 7 bases, with 11 bases separating them.

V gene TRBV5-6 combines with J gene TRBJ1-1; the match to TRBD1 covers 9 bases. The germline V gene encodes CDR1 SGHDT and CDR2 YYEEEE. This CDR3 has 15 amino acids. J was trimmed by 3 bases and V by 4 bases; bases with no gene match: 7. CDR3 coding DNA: TGTGCCAGCAGCGAAACAGGGGGCGTGGACACTGAAGCTTTCTTT. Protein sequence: CASSETGGVDTEAFF.

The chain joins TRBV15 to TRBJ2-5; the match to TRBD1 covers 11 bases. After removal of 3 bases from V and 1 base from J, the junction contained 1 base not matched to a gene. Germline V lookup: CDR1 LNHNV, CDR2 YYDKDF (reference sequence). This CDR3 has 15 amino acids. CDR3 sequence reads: CATSSGQGAQETQYF. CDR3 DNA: TGTGCCACCAGCAGCGGACAGGGGGCCCAAGAGACCCAGTACTTC.

The CDR3 spells CASSAVAGGQETQYF. Here the CDR3 DNA reads TGTGCCAGCAGTGCGGTAGCGGGGGGCCAAGAGACCCAGTACTTC. The chain is built from TRBV2 and TRBJ2-5; 10 bases agree with TRBD2. The V and J ends lost 4 bases and 1 base, in that order; junction bases with no gene match: 3. The CDR3 is 15 amino acids. CDR1 and CDR2 (germline): SNHLY, FYNNEI.

The CDR3 DNA reads as TGCGCCAGCAGGTGGGAACCCACCTCCAGCGGGGAGCTGTTTTTT. As protein: CASRWEPTSSGELFF. This chain joins TRBV5-1 and TRBJ2-2; D is unresolved. V was cut by 5 bases and J by 7 bases, with 18 bases left in between. Germline-derived CDR1 and CDR2 are SGHRS and YFSETQ. CDR3 size: 15 residues.